This TCR beta chain originates from a study of T-cell reconstitution after alpha-beta-depleted transplantation in children (TCRdb year 2016). Regarding the research as a whole: Using TCR repertoire profiling, the study followed T-cell immune reconstitution in a quantitative way in children after TCRalphabeta/CD19-depleted allogeneic hematopoietic cell transplantation.

This clonotype showed up just a few times. Its antigen target is currently unknown. Per-base quality was not reported, and no clone a single base away is much larger than it. The method behind the library was PCR. Instrument used: Illumina HiSeq 2500. TCR libraries were prepared with molecular barcoding, using unique molecular identifiers to normalize TCRbeta repertoire quantification. TCRdb reprocessed the public reads (quality trimming at Q25 with fastp, clone calling with MiXCR) and kept in-frame beta chains. Every entry covers one CDR3 protein and lists the most common genes and DNA from its rows. The sample table contains 230,000 or so distinct CDR3 sequences; only one count was recorded for about 12% of them. Around 2.8% of the sample is taken by the ten largest. The CDR3 runs 13 residues from the cysteine to the phenylalanine. CDR3 DNA only is kept here, 39 bases in frame from base 1. The germline V gene supplies CDR1 SGHVS and CDR2 FQNEAQ. V gives up 4 bases and J gives up 5 bases, and the segment between their germline ends measures 11 bases.

The chain is encoded by TRBV7-8 joined to TRBJ1-1; too little of a D gene remains to name it. The receptor comes from a human donor who donated a stem cell graft to a child with acute lymphoblastic leukemia. Sequenced here: PBMCs from the stem cell graft donor, sampled from the stem cell graft. The CDR3: CASSSDRDTEAFF. In nucleotides, the sequence is TGTGCCAGCAGCTCCGATCGGGATACTGAAGCTTTCTTT.